One sample yielded the 20 T cell receptor beta chains listed below, sequenced in a study of T cell changes during pregnancy in multiple sclerosis. TCRdb's copy holds only in-frame clones and misses some; the assay was immunoSEQ multiplex PCR. The sample carries just under 85,000 clones, 91% recorded once. Sample: peripheral blood, taken in the first trimester of pregnancy. These receptors all come from a female donor with multiple sclerosis, enrolled in a pregnancy study.

The chain recombines TRBV2 with TRBJ2-1, with 12 bases identical to TRBD2. Germline V gene sequence: CDR1 SNHLY, CDR2 FYNNEI. J gave up 6 bases and V 2 bases, and 5 bases lay outside the gene matches. The length of the CDR3 is 16 residues. CDR3 sequence reads: CASSEPGLAGVNEQFF. In DNA, the CDR3 is TGTGCCAGCAGTGAACCGGGACTAGCGGGTGTCAATGAGCAGTTCTTC.

This chain uses TRBV9 with TRBJ1-6, with no clear D. Germline CDR1 and CDR2: SGDLS and YYNGEE. Trimming removed 0 bases at V and 7 bases at J, with 11 bases between. The CDR3 runs to 15 residues. The CDR3, as DNA: TGTGCCAGCAGCGTAGGAAGGGCGGGGAATTCACCCCTCCACTTT. This codes for CASSVGRAGNSPLHF.

The rearrangement links TRBV2 to TRBJ2-7, with D perhaps matching TRBD2 (6 bases). The germline gives CDR1 SNHLY, CDR2 FYNNEI. This CDR3 comprises 12 residues. V lost 3 bases to trimming and J lost 5 bases, with 8 bases between them. CDR3 DNA: TGTGCCAGCAGTGACTGGAGGGACGAGCAGTACTTC. It encodes CASSDWRDEQYF.

The chain uses TRBV7-9 and TRBJ2-7, with D hard to call. V lost 4 bases and J 3 bases, leaving 13 bases between the germline ends. In germline, CDR1 is SEHNR, CDR2 FQNEAQ (reference sequence). The CDR3 loop spans 14 amino acids. DNA for the CDR3: TGTGCCAGCAGCTCCCACCCCAACGGCTACGAGCAGTACTTC. This codes for CASSSHPNGYEQYF.

The V gene is TRBV7-9, the J gene TRBJ1-5, with 8 bases fitting TRBD1. The CDR3 totals 14 residues. Germline CDR1 SEHNR, CDR2 FQNEAQ (reference sequence). J was trimmed by 6 bases and V by 5 bases; bases with no gene match: 6. The CDR3 region is CASSTQGAVQPQHF. Written as DNA, the CDR3 is TGTGCCAGCAGCACTCAGGGGGCGGTTCAGCCCCAGCATTTT.

This chain connects TRBV7-3 to TRBJ2-1; TRBD1 agrees at 9 bases. Trimming at V came to 1 base and at J to 6 bases, leaving 22 bases not matched to a gene. This CDR3 is 21 amino acids long. Germline V gene sequence: CDR1 SGHTA, CDR2 FQGTGA. The CDR3 sequence: CASSLISSAGVGTGKFNEQFF. CDR3 DNA sequence: TGTGCCAGCAGCTTAATATCCTCAGCGGGCGTGGGGACAGGGAAGTTCAATGAGCAGTTCTTC.

This chain uses TRBV9 with TRBJ2-5; 7 bases are shared with TRBD2. Looked up from germline, CDR1 is SGDLS and CDR2 is YYNGEE. V lost 4 bases, J lost 2 bases, and 11 bases stayed unmatched. The CDR3 runs to 16 residues. CDR3 bases: TGTGCCAGCAGCCCCAACCCCGGGACTACACAAGAGACCCAGTACTTC. This translates into CASSPNPGTTQETQYF. Drawing the rest from reference TRBV9 and TRBJ2-5, the complete variable domain is DSGVTQTPKHLITATGQRVTLRCSPRSGDLSVYWYQQSLDQGLQFLIQYYNGEERAKGNILERFSAQQFPDLHSELNLSSLELGDSALYFCASSPNPGTTQETQYFGPGTRLLVL.

The V gene is TRBV13, the J gene TRBJ1-1, with 7 positions matching TRBD1. J gave up 6 bases and V 2 bases, and 9 bases lay outside the gene matches. The CDR3 length is 15 residues. In germline, CDR1 is PRHDT, CDR2 FYEKMQ (reference sequence). The CDR3 DNA is TGTGCCAGCAGCTTACTAGGGGGCATTGGCGCTGAAGCTTTCTTT. Translating gives CASSLLGGIGAEAFF.

The CDR3, as DNA: TGTGCCAGCAGTGAGGGTGGGAGCGGACCCACAGATACGCAGTATTTT. It encodes CASSEGGSGPTDTQYF. This chain connects TRBV2 to TRBJ2-3, with a weak D call TRBD2 (5 bases). This CDR3 has 16 amino acids. Per the germline V gene, CDR1 is SNHLY and CDR2 is FYNNEI. Trimming pared 3 bases from V and 2 bases from J, leaving 15 bases between. The variable domain in full, with the rest retrieved from reference TRBV2 and TRBJ2-3, is EPEVTQTPSHQVTQMGQEVILRCVPISNHLYFYWYRQILGQKVEFLVSFYNNEISEKSEIFDDQFSVERPDGSNFTLKIRSTKLEDSAMYFCASSEGGSGPTDTQYFGPGTRLTVL.

The chain joins TRBV28 to TRBJ1-1; 11 bases line up with TRBD1. The CDR3 is 15 residues long. Germline CDR1 MDHEN, CDR2 SYDVKM. V was pared by 5 bases and J by 5 bases, with 7 bases of the junction left unmatched. The CDR3 loop reads CASSPRTGGRTEAFF. The CDR3 DNA reads as TGTGCCAGCAGTCCCCGGACAGGGGGCCGGACTGAAGCTTTCTTT.

The chain is built from TRBV18 and TRBJ2-1; 7 positions agree with TRBD1. V lost 8 bases and J lost 7; bases outside the gene matches: 8. Germline V gene lookup returns CDR1 KGHSH and CDR2 LQKENI. The CDR3 runs 13 residues. This chain's CDR3 is CASLEGAGNEQFF. In nucleotides, the CDR3 is TGTGCCAGCCTCGAGGGGGCTGGGAATGAGCAGTTCTTC. The whole variable domain, filled in from reference TRBV18 and TRBJ2-1, reads NAGVMQNPRHLVRRRGQEARLRCSPMKGHSHVYWYRQLPEEGLKFMVYLQKENIIDESGMPKERFSAEFPKEGPSILRIQQVVRGDSAAYFCASLEGAGNEQFFGPGTRLTVL.

The rearrangement links TRBV28 to TRBJ1-5; 9 nucleotides match TRBD1. The junction had 10 bases not matched to a gene; V was cut back by 5 bases and J by 14 bases. The CDR3 runs to 13 residues. The germline V gene has CDR1 MDHEN and CDR2 SYDVKM. This CDR3 reads CASSQPGTGREHF. In DNA form, the CDR3 reads TGTGCCAGCAGTCAACCGGGGACAGGGAGGGAGCATTTT.

This chain links TRBV5-4 with TRBJ2-5; possibly TRBD2 for D (6 bases). The CDR3 sequence is 17 residues long. V lost 4 bases and J lost 5, with 24 bases in between. Germline values: CDR1 SGHNT, CDR2 YYREEE (reference sequence). DNA for the CDR3: TGTGCCAGCAGCCCCGGTTACGGGGGTTCGGTCCGGGAGACCCAGTACTTC. Translated: CASSPGYGGSVRETQYF. The entire variable domain, with the rest obtained from reference TRBV5-4 and TRBJ2-5, is as follows: ETGVTQSPTHLIKTRGQQVTLRCSSQSGHNTVSWYQQALGQGPQFIFQYYREEENGRGNFPPRFSGLQFPNYSSELNVNALELDDSALYLCASSPGYGGSVRETQYFGPGTRLLVL.

This clone was seen only once. The chain links TRBV10-3 to TRBJ2-1; maybe TRBD2 (5 bases). Trimming pared 2 bases from V and 4 bases from J, leaving 6 bases between. Germline V gene lookup returns CDR1 ENHRY and CDR2 SYGVKD. CDR3 length: 13 residues. The CDR3 bases are TGTGCCATCAGTGAGGGAGGATACAATGAGCAGTTCTTC. Its translation is CAISEGGYNEQFF.

A single count supports this clone. The genes are TRBV5-1 and TRBJ2-6; a weak D match, TRBD1 (6 bases). Germline values: CDR1 SGHRS, CDR2 YFSETQ. V was pared by 3 bases and J by 0 bases, with 13 bases between. This CDR3 is built from 17 residues. CDR3 nucleotide sequence: TGCGCCAGCAGCTCCAGGGACACAGTCTCTGGGGCCAACGTCCTGACTTTC. Its protein product is CASSSRDTVSGANVLTF.

This chain connects TRBV19 to TRBJ1-5; 9 bases align to TRBD1. With V trimmed by 0 bases and J by 4 bases, 4 bases remained unmatched. The CDR3 sequence is 16 residues long. The germline V gene encodes CDR1 LNHDA and CDR2 SQIVND (reference sequence). The CDR3 DNA follows: TGTGCCAGTAGTATAGATGTCGGGACAGGGAATCAGCCCCAGCATTTT. Protein product: CASSIDVGTGNQPQHF.

The chain carries TRBV11-2 and TRBJ1-1; D might be TRBD1 (5 bases). The CDR3 is made up of 12 amino acids. Germline lookup yields CDR1 SGHAT and CDR2 FQNNGV. Trimming took 1 base from V and 6 from J, leaving 6 bases between them. The CDR3 nucleotides read TGTGCCAGCAGCTTAGGGGGCCCTGAAGCTTTCTTT. Residues: CASSLGGPEAFF.

In DNA form, the CDR3 reads TGCGCCAGCAGCCAAGGAGGACTAGAGTGGAATGAGCAGTTCTTC. Amino acids: CASSQGGLEWNEQFF. The chain recombines TRBV4-1 with TRBJ2-1, with TRBD2 identical over 7 bases. V shed 1 base and J 7 bases; nucleotides not matched to a gene: 7. The CDR3 contains 15 residues. Germline V CDR1 and CDR2: MGHRA, YSYEKL.

The chain couples TRBV11-3 to TRBJ2-7; D is perhaps TRBD2 (5 bases). Trimming removed 1 base at V and 0 bases at J, with 10 bases between. Germline-derived CDR1 and CDR2 are SGHNT and YENEEA. The CDR3 is made up of 15 amino acids. The CDR3 here is CASSLGGLSSYEQYF. The CDR3 coding sequence is TGTGCCAGCAGCTTAGGAGGGTTAAGCTCCTACGAGCAGTACTTC.

V gene TRBV4-2 combines with J gene TRBJ2-1; no definite D call. Deletions cut 1 base from V and 8 bases from J, with 12 bases between. Per the germline V gene, CDR1 is LGHNA and CDR2 is YNFKEQ. The CDR3 consists of 14 residues. The CDR3 DNA is TGTGCCAGCAGCCAAGGAGACTCGAACGATGAGCAGTTCTTC. As protein: CASSQGDSNDEQFF.